This TCR beta chain appears in the sequencing data of a study of T cell changes during pregnancy in multiple sclerosis. Data came from immunoSEQ multiplex PCR; TCRdb stores just in-frame clones and leaves some out. The table lists about 84,000 clones, roughly 94% of them singletons, with 0.8% to 1% in the top ten. The source was peripheral blood, collected in the second trimester of pregnancy. This TCR was recovered from a female donor in good health, enrolled as a control in a pregnancy study.

The CDR3 spells CASSPLGQAGVYEQYF. The CDR3 DNA is TGTGCCAGCAGTCCCCTCGGGCAGGCGGGAGTTTACGAGCAGTACTTC. The V and J genes are TRBV27 and TRBJ2-7, with 7 positions matching TRBD2. The trim removed 5 bases at V and 4 bases at J, leaving 14 bases unmatched. There are 16 residues in the CDR3. Germline V gene sequence: CDR1 MNHEY, CDR2 SMNVEV (reference sequence).